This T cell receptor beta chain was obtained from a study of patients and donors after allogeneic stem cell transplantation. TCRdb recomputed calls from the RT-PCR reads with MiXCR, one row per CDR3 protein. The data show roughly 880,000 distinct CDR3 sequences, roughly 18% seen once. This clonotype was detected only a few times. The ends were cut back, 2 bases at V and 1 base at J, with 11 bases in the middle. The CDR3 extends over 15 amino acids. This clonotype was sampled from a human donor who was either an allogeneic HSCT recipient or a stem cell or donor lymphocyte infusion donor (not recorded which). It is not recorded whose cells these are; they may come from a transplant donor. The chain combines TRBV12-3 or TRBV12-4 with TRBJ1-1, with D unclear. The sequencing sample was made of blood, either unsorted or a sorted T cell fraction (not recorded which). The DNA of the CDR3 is TGTGCCAGCAGTTTAAGGGCCAACTGGAACACTGAAGCTTTCTTT. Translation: CASSLRANWNTEAFF.